This TCR beta chain comes out of a study of T cell responses to AZD1222 COVID-19 vaccine. CDR1 and CDR2 from the germline V gene are MNHEY and SVGEGT. The CDR3 is 17 amino acids. The V gene end was trimmed by 5 bases and the J gene end by 4 bases; junction bases not matched to a gene: 8. TCRdb's copy holds only in-frame clones and misses some; the assay was immunoSEQ multiplex PCR. Of about 94,000 clones in the sample, approximately 81% are singletons; the top ten hold roughly 4.5%. The sample consisted of peripheral blood, taken 28 days after the second AZD1222 dose. The genes are TRBV6-2 or TRBV6-3 and TRBJ2-4; 13 bases match TRBD2. The TCR was taken from an adult who received the AZD1222 COVID-19 vaccine. The CDR3 DNA reads TGTGCCAGCAGTCCATGGACTAGCGGGGGCCCTAAAAACATTCAGTACTTC. This codes for CASSPWTSGGPKNIQYF.